Given below is one TCR beta chain in context. Its antigen is not identified. This sample was included in a study of shared clonotypes between healthy human individuals. For the study at large: Per donor, three plates held CD4 naive cells, three held CD4 memory, two held CD8 naive and one held CD8 memory. Overall study results and limits: With several donors compared, 4% to 5.5% of naive CD4 clonotypes were shared.

Clones were read by immunoSEQ multiplex PCR, and TCRdb kept only the in-frame ones, dropping some. Among some 900,000 clones listed, approximately 76% were seen once. This CDR3 has 13 residues. CDR1 and CDR2 (germline): MDHEN, SYDVKM. The V and J ends lost 5 bases and 8 bases respectively, with 15 bases between them. The chain carries TRBV28 and TRBJ1-2; TRBD1 might be the D (5 bases). This clonotype originated in a man aged 18 to 30 in good health. Sequenced: memory CD4+ T cells sorted from blood. Subset: CD45RA-negative fraction. CDR3 coding DNA: TGTGCCAGCAGTGCCCCGGGACGGGACGGCTACACCTTC. Translated: CASSAPGRDGYTF.